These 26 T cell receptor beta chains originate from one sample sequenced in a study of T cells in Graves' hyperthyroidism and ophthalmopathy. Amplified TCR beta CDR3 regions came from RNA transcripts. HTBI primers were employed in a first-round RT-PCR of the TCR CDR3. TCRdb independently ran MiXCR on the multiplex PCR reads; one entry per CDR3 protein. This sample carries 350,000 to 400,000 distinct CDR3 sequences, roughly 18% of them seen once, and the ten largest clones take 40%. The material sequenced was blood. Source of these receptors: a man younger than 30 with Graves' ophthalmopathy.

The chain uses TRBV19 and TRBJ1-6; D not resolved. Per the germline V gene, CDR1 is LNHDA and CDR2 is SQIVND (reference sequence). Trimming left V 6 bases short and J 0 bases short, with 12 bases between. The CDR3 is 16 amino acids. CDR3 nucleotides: TGTGCCAGTAGCAAGAGGGCGAGCTCCTATAATTCACCCCTCCACTTT. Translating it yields CASSKRASSYNSPLHF.

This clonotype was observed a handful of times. The DNA of the CDR3 is TGTGCCAGTAGTATGAGCGGTTTGAGAGAAAAACTGTTTTTT. Encoded protein: CASSMSGLREKLFF. The chain carries TRBV19 and TRBJ1-4; D is unclear. The germline V gene encodes CDR1 LNHDA and CDR2 SQIVND (reference sequence). V gave up 3 bases and J gave up 8 bases, with 13 bases separating them. The CDR3 sequence is 14 residues long.

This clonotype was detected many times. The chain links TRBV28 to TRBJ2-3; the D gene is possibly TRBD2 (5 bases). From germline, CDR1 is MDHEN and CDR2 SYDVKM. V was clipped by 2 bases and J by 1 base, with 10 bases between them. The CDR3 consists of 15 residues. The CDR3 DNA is TGTGCCAGCAGTTTACGAGGGATCCGCACAGATACGCAGTATTTT. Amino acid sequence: CASSLRGIRTDTQYF.

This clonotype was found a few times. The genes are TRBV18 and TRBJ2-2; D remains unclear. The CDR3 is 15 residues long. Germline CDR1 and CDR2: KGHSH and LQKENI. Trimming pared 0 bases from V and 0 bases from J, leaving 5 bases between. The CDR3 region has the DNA TGTGCCAGCTCACCACCTCGTACGAACACCGGGGAGCTGTTTTTT. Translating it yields CASSPPRTNTGELFF.

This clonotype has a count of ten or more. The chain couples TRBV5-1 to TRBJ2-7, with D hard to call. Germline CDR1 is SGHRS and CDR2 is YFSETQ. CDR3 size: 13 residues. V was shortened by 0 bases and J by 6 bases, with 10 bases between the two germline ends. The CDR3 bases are TGCGCCAGCAGCTTGGATGGATTTGGCGAGCAGTACTTC. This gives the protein CASSLDGFGEQYF.

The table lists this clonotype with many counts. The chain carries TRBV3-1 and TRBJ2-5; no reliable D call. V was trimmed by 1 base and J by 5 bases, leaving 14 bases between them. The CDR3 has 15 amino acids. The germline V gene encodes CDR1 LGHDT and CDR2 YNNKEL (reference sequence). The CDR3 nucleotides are TGTGCCAGCAGCCAAGGAATTTCAATATCCGAGACCCAGTACTTC. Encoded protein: CASSQGISISETQYF.

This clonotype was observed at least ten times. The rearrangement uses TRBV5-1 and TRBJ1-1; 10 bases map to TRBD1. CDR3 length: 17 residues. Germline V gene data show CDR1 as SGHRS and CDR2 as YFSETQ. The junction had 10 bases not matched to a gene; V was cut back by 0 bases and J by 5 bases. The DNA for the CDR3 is TGCGCCAGCAGCTTGGAGTACAGACAGGGGGCATGGACTGAAGCTTTCTTT. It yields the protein CASSLEYRQGAWTEAFF.

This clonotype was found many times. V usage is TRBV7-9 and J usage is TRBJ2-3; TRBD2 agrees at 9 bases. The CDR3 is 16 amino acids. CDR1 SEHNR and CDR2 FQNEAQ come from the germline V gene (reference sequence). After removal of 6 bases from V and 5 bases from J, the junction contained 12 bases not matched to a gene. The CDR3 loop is CASSPRGAGGIDTQYF. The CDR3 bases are TGTGCCAGCAGTCCCCGAGGAGCGGGGGGAATAGATACGCAGTATTTT.

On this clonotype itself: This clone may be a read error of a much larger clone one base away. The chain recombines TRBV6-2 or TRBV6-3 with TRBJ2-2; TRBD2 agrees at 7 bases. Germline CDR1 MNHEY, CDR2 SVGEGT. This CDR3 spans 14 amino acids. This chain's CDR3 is CASSYPGGTGEPFF. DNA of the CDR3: TGTGCCAGCAGTTACCCGGGAGGCACCGGGGAGCCGTTTTTT.

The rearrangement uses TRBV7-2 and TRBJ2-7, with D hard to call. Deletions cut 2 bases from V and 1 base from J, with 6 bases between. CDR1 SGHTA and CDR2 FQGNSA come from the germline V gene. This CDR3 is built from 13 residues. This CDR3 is CASSLYGSYEQYF. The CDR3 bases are TGTGCCAGCAGCTTATACGGATCCTACGAGCAGTACTTC.

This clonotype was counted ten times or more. The CDR3 sequence is CAISGSGNTEAFF. The CDR3 nucleotides read TGTGCCATCAGTGGGTCGGGGAACACTGAAGCTTTCTTT. This chain links TRBV10-3 with TRBJ1-1; D is undetermined. Per germline, CDR1 ENHRY and CDR2 SYGVKD. Trimming pared 4 bases from V and 1 base from J, leaving 7 bases between. The CDR3 is 13 amino acids.

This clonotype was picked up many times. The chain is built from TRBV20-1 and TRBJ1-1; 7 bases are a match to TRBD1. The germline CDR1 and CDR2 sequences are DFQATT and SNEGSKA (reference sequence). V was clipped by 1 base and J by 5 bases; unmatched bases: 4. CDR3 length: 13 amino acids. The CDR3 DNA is TGCAGTGCTAGAGGGGCAGGGGGGACTGAAGCTTTCTTT. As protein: CSARGAGGTEAFF.

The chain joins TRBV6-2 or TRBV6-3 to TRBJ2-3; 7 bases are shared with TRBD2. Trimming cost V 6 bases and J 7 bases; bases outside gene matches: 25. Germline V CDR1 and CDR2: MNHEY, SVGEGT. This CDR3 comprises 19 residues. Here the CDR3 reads CASRQKPYASGDGGNTQYF. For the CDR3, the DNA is TGTGCCAGCAGGCAAAAGCCCTATGCGAGCGGGGACGGGGGAAATACGCAGTATTTT.

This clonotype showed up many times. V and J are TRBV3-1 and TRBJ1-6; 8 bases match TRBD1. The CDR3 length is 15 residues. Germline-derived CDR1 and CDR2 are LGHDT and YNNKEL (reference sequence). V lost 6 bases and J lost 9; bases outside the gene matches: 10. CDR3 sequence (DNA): TGTGCCAGCAGAGAAGCGGGACAGGCTACTTCACCCCTCCACTTT. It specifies CASREAGQATSPLHF.

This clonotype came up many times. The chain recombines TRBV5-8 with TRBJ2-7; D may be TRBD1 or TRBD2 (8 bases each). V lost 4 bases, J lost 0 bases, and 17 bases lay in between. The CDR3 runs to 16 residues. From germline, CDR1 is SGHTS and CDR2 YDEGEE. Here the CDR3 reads CASSPGGDRSSYEQYF. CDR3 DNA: TGTGCCAGCAGCCCGGGAGGGGACAGGAGCTCCTACGAGCAGTACTTC.

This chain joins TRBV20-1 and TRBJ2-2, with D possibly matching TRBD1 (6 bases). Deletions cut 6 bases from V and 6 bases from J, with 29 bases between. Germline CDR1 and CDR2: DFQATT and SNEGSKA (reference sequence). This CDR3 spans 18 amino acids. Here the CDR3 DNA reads TGCAGTGCCCCCCGGGACACAAGAGGTCTTGTTCGGGCCGGGGAGCTGTTTTTT. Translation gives CSAPRDTRGLVRAGELFF.

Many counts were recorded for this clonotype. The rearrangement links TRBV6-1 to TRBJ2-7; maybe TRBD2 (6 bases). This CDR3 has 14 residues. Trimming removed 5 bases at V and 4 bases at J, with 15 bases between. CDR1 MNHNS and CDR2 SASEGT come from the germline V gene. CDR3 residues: CASSLGLEGYEQYF. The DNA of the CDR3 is TGTGCCAGCAGTTTGGGACTCGAGGGGTACGAGCAGTACTTC.

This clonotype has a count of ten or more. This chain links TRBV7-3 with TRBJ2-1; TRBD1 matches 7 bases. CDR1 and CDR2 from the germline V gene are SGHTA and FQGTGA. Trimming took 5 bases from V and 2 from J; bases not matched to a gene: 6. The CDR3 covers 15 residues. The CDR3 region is CASSIYRGTYNEQFF. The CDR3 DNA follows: TGTGCCAGCAGCATTTACAGGGGTACCTACAATGAGCAGTTCTTC.

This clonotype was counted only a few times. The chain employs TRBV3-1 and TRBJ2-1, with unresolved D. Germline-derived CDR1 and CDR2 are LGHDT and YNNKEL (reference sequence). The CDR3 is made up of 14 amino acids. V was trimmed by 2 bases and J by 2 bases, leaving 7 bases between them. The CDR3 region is CASSQNGPYNEQFF. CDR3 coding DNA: TGTGCCAGCAGCCAAAACGGCCCCTACAATGAGCAGTTCTTC.

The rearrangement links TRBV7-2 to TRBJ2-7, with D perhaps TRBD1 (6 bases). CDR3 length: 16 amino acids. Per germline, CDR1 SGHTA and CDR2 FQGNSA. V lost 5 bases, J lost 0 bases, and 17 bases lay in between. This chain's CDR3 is CASSPHGGGTSYEQYF. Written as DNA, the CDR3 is TGTGCCAGCAGCCCACATGGGGGCGGAACCTCCTACGAGCAGTACTTC.

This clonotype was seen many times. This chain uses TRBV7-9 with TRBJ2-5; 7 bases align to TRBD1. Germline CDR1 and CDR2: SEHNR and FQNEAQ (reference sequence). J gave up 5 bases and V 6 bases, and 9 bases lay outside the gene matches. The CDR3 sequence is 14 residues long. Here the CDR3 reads CASRAPTGFETQYF. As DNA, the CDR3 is TGTGCCAGCAGGGCCCCGACAGGGTTTGAGACCCAGTACTTC.

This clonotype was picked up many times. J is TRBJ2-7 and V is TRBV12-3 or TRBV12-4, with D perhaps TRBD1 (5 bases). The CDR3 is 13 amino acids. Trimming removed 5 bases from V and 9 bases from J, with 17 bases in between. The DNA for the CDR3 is TGTGCCAGCAGTCTCAATCAGGGTTTGGGGCAGTACTTC. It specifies CASSLNQGLGQYF.

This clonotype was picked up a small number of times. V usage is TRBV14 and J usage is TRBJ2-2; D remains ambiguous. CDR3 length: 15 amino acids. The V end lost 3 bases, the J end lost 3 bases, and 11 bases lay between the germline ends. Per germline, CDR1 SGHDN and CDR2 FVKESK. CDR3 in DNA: TGTGCCAGCAGCCAGGGCAGTGGATACACCGGGGAGCTGTTTTTT. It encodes CASSQGSGYTGELFF.

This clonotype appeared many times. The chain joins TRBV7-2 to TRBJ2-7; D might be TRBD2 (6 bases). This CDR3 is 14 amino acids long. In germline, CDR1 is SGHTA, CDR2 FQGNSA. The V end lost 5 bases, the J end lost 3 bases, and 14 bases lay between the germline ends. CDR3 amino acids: CASSPSSGGYEQYF. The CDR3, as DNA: TGTGCCAGCAGCCCCAGTTCCGGGGGCTACGAGCAGTACTTC.

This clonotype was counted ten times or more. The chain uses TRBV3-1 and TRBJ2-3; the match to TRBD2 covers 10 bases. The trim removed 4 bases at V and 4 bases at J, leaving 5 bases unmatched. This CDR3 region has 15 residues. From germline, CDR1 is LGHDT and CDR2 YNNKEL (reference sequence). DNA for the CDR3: TGTGCCAGCAGCCGAGCGGGGGGGCATTCAGATACGCAGTATTTT. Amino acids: CASSRAGGHSDTQYF.

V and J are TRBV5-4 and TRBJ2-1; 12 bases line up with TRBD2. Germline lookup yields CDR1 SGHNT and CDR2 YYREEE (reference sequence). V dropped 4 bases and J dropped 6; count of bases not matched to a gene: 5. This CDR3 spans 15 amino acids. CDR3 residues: CASSHLAGGTNEQFF. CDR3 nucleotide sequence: TGTGCCAGCAGCCACCTAGCGGGGGGGACCAATGAGCAGTTCTTC.